Below are 8 T cell receptor beta chains sequenced from a single sample in a study of cytomegalovirus exposure and HLA in healthy donors. The PCR ran on 60 Vbeta and 13 Jbeta primers. Sequenced by immunoSEQ multiplex PCR; TCRdb stores in-frame clones only, minus some. The sample includes some 91,000 clones, about 80% of them seen just once. The sample taken for sequencing was PBMCs. The receptors here all came from a man aged 40-49 years in good health and CMV-seronegative.

The V gene is TRBV5-5, the J gene TRBJ2-1, with D possibly TRBD2 on 5 matching bases. The V gene lost 0 bases and the J gene lost 12 bases, with 13 bases spanning the gap. Per germline, CDR1 SGHKS and CDR2 YYEKEE (reference sequence). This CDR3 has 13 residues. CDR3 bases: TGTGCCAGCAGCTTGGGAGGGAAAGTACCGCAGTTCTTC. Protein: CASSLGGKVPQFF.

The V and J genes are TRBV11-2 and TRBJ2-1; maybe TRBD1 (5 bases). CDR1 is SGHAT and CDR2 is FQNNGV in the germline V gene. The CDR3 has 15 amino acids. Between the trimmed V and J ends, which lost 2 bases and 4 bases, there was a span of 12 bases. CDR3 protein: CASSLFRTPYNEQFF. For the CDR3, the DNA is TGTGCCAGCAGCTTATTTCGGACACCGTACAATGAGCAGTTCTTC. The full variable domain, in which reference TRBV11-2 and TRBJ2-1 provide the parts outside the CDR3, is EAGVAQSPRYKIIEKRQSVAFWCNPISGHATLYWYQQILGQGPKLLIQFQNNGVVDDSQLPKDRFSAERLKGVDSTLKIQPAKLEDSAVYLCASSLFRTPYNEQFFGPGTRLTVL.

The chain employs TRBV2 and TRBJ1-2; 12 bases map to TRBD1. Germline CDR1 reads SNHLY; CDR2 reads FYNNEI. The length of the CDR3 is 15 residues. Trimming removed 6 bases from V and 8 bases from J; junction bases left unmatched: 10. Here the CDR3 DNA reads TGTGCCAGCAGGGATACCGGGACAGGGGGCAAGGGCTACACCTTC. It encodes CASRDTGTGGKGYTF.

The rearrangement uses TRBV30 and TRBJ2-3, with 7 nucleotides matching TRBD2. Germline trimming cut 3 bases from V and 6 bases from J; bases unmatched to any gene: 12. CDR3 size: 15 residues. The germline CDR1 and CDR2 sequences are GTSNPN and SVGIG (reference sequence). The CDR3 DNA sequence: TGTGCCTGGAGCCCACCCGCGGGGAGGGTGGATACGCAGTATTTT. This gives the protein CAWSPPAGRVDTQYF.

The chain employs TRBV9 and TRBJ1-6; 7 bases fit TRBD1. This CDR3 spans 16 amino acids. V shed 0 bases and J 7 bases; nucleotides not matched to a gene: 7. Germline CDR1 SGDLS, CDR2 YYNGEE. The CDR3 coding sequence is TGTGCCAGCAGCGTAGTTGAGACAGGGCGGAATTCACCCCTCCACTTT. Translation: CASSVVETGRNSPLHF.

In its sample, this clone was seen a few times. V is TRBV21-1 and J is TRBJ1-1; TRBD1 reflects the table's D call only, with no check against the DNA. TRBV21-1 is a recognized pseudogene. The CDR3 runs 17 residues. The CDR3 region is CASFLGTGKGSGTEAFF. In DNA form, the CDR3 reads TGTGCCAGCTTCCTAGGGACAGGTAAGGGTTCCGGCACTGAAGCTTTCTTT.

The V gene is TRBV29-1, the J gene TRBJ1-1, with D possibly being TRBD1 (5 bases). The CDR3 loop spans 14 amino acids. V lost 1 base and J 1 base, leaving 10 bases between the germline ends. Germline CDR1 SQVTM, CDR2 ANQGSEA. This chain's CDR3 is CSVEVAGGNTEAFF. Written as DNA, the CDR3 is TGCAGCGTTGAAGTTGCGGGGGGGAACACTGAAGCTTTCTTT. Full variable domain (rest looked up from reference TRBV29-1 and TRBJ1-1): SAVISQKPSRDICQRGTSLTIQCQVDSQVTMMFWYRQQPGQSLTLIATANQGSEATYESGFVIDKFPISRPNLTFSTLTVSNMSPEDSSIYLCSVEVAGGNTEAFFGQGTRLTVV.

The chain combines TRBV2 with TRBJ1-1, with no clear D. This CDR3 contains 13 residues. Germline V lookup: CDR1 SNHLY, CDR2 FYNNEI. With 3 bases removed from V and 4 bases from J, the gap between germline ends came to 9 bases. The DNA of the CDR3 is TGTGCCAGCAGTGAGTGGAGTGCCACTGAAGCTTTCTTT. It yields the protein CASSEWSATEAFF.